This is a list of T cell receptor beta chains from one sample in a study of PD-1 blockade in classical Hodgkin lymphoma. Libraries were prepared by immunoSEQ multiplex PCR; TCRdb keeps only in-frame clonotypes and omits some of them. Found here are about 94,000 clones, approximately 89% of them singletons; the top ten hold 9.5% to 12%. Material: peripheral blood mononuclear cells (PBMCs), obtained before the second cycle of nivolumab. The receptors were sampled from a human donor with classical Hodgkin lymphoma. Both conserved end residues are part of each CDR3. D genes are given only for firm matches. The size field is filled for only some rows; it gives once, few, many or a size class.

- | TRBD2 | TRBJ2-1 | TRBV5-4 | TGTGCCAGCAGCTTGGTTGGACTAGCGGGGGACAGCTCCTACAATGAGCAGTTCTTC | CASSLVGLAGDSSYNEQFF
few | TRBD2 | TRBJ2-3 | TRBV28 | TGTGCCAGCTCTGGACTAGCGGATAGTACAGATACGCAGTATTTT | CASSGLADSTDTQYF
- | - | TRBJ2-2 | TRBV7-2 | TGTGCCAGCAGCTTAGGCTCGGACAGCACCGGGGAGCTGTTTTTT | CASSLGSDSTGELFF
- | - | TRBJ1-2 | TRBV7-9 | TGTGCCAGCAGCTTACTCCCAGGAGATGACTATGGCTACACCTTC | CASSLLPGDDYGYTF
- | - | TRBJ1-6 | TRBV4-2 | TGTGCCAGCAGCCAAGAGGCACACCCTTCAAATTCACCCCTCCACTTT | CASSQEAHPSNSPLHF
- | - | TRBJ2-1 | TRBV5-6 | TGTGCCAGCAGCTTGGGGAGCTACAATGAGCAGTTCTTC | CASSLGSYNEQFF
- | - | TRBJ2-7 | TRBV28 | TGTGCCAGCAGTTTCGACAGCTCCTACGAGCAGTACTTC | CASSFDSSYEQYF
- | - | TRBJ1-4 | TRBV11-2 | TGTGCCAGCAGCTCGACGCGTCCAGGATTAATTGCAACTAATGAAAAACTGTTTTTT | CASSSTRPGLIATNEKLFF
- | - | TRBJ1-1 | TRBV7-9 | TGTGCCAGCAGCTTAGGGGGGACATGGAACACTGAAGCTTTCTTT | CASSLGGTWNTEAFF
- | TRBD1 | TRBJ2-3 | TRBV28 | TGTGCCAGCAACCGGGACAGTCGCACAGATACGCAGTATTTT | CASNRDSRTDTQYF
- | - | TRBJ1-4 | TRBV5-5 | TGTGCCAGCAGCCGAGAACTTACAGGGTTGACTGAAAAACTGTTTTTT | CASSRELTGLTEKLFF
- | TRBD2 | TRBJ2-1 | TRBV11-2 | TGTGCCAGCAGCTTAGTCGGTAGCGGGGAATTTTACAATGAGCAGTTCTTC | CASSLVGSGEFYNEQFF
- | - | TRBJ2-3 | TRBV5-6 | TGTGCCAGCAGCTTGGTTACGGGGGCGCCCCCAGTACAGTATTTT | CASSLVTGAPPVQYF
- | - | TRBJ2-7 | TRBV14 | TGTGCCAGCAGCCAAGTCTCGCCGGACTATGCCTACGAGCAGTACTTC | CASSQVSPDYAYEQYF
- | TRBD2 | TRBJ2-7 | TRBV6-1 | TGTGCCAGCAGTGAGGAGGGGAGGACTAGCATCATCTACGAGCAGTACTTC | CASSEEGRTSIIYEQYF
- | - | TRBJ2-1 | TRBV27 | TGTGCCAGCAGTTTACTGGACAGACCCAATGAGCAGTTCTTC | CASSLLDRPNEQFF